The source of this T cell receptor beta chain is a study of CD8+ T cells in alopecia areata. Overall study context: At a dose of 5 to 10 mg twice daily, oral tofacitinib was given to treated patients. Study conclusions and caveats: Mice gave a clearer picture of TCR sharing than patients did, possibly for HLA-related reasons.

This CDR3 contains 14 residues. In germline, CDR1 is PRHDT, CDR2 FYEKMQ (reference sequence). V lost 5 bases, J lost 3 bases, and 13 bases lay in between. As for this clone: Its antigen is not known.

cDNA reverse transcribed from extracted RNA served as the sequencing template. TCRdb's copy holds only in-frame clones and misses some; the assay was immunoSEQ multiplex PCR. The data show roughly 140,000 clones, more than 45% seen once. The specimen comprised CD8+ T cells sorted from blood, sampled at week 0. The source is a human donor with alopecia areata. This chain uses TRBV13 with TRBJ1-2; D is undetermined. CDR3 loop: CASSPRVDDYGYTF. The CDR3 bases are TGTGCCAGCAGCCCCCGAGTCGATGACTATGGCTACACCTTC.